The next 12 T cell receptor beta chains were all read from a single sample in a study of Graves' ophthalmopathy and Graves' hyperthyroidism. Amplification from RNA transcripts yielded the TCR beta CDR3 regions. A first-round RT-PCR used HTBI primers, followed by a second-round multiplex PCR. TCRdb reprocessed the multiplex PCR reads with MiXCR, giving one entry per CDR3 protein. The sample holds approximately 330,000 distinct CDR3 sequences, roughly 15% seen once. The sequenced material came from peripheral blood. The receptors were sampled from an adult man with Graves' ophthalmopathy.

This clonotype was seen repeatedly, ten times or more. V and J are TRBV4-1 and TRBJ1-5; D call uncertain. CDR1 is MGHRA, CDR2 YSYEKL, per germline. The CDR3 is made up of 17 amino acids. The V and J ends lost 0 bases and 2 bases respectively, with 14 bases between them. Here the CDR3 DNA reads TGCGCCAGCAGCCAAGATGCCGTCGGATCGGGCAATCAGCCCCAGCATTTT. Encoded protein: CASSQDAVGSGNQPQHF.

As DNA, the CDR3 is TGTGCCAGCAGTTCTCCGGGACTACCCTCCGAGCAGTACTTC. Its protein is CASSSPGLPSEQYF. The V call is TRBV28, the J call TRBJ2-7, with 7 bases aligning to TRBD2. This CDR3 contains 14 residues. The germline V gene encodes CDR1 MDHEN and CDR2 SYDVKM. Trimming cost V 4 bases and J 6 bases; bases outside gene matches: 9.

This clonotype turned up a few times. The CDR3 here is CAISEYGTTTGNQETQYF. The CDR3 bases are TGTGCCATCAGTGAGTACGGGACTACCACAGGGAACCAAGAGACCCAGTACTTC. The genes are TRBV10-3 and TRBJ2-5; tentative D call: TRBD2 (7 bases). Trimming shortened V by 1 base and J by 0 bases, and 18 bases separated the two germline ends. Germline lookup yields CDR1 ENHRY and CDR2 SYGVKD. There are 18 residues in the CDR3.

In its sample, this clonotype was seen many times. The CDR3 sequence is CASLGRFQETQYF. Here the CDR3 DNA reads TGTGCCAGCCTAGGGCGGTTCCAAGAGACCCAGTACTTC. This rearrangement joins TRBV2 to TRBJ2-5; no clear D gene. Germline V gives CDR1 SNHLY, CDR2 FYNNEI. V lost 8 bases and J lost 1, with 11 bases in between. There are 13 residues in the CDR3.

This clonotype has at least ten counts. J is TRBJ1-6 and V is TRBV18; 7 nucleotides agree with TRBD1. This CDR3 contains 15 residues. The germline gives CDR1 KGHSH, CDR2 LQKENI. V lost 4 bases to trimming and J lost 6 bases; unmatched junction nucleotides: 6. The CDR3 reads CASSRTGRGNSPLHF. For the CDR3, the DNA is TGTGCCAGCTCACGGACAGGCAGGGGTAATTCACCCCTCCACTTT.

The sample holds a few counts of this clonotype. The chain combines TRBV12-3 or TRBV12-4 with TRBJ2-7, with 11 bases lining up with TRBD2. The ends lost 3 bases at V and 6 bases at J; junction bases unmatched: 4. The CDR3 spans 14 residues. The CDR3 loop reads CASSLTSGKGEQYF. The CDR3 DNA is TGTGCCAGCAGTTTGACTAGCGGGAAGGGCGAGCAGTACTTC.

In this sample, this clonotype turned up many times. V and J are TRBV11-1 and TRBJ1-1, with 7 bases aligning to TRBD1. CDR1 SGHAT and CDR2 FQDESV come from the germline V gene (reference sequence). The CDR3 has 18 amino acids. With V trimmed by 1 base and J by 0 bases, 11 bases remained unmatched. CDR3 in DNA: TGTGCCAGCAGCTTAGGGGTGGCAGGGGGGACGATGAACACTGAAGCTTTCTTT. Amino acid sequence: CASSLGVAGGTMNTEAFF.

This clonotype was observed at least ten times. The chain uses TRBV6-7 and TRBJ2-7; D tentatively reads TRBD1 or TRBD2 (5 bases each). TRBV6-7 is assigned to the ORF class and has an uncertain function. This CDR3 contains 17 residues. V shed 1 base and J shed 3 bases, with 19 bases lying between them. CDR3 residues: CASSYYGTNPAVYEQYF. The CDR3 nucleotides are TGTGCCAGCAGTTACTACGGGACCAACCCGGCCGTCTACGAGCAGTACTTC.

The CDR3 DNA reads as TGTGCCAGCAGTCCCGGGACTAGCGGGAGGGCCTCCTACGAGCAGTACTTC. Amino acid sequence: CASSPGTSGRASYEQYF. The chain links TRBV12-3 or TRBV12-4 to TRBJ2-7; 16 bases are shared with TRBD2. The CDR3 has 17 residues. V was pared by 5 bases and J by 0 bases, with 4 bases of the junction left unmatched.

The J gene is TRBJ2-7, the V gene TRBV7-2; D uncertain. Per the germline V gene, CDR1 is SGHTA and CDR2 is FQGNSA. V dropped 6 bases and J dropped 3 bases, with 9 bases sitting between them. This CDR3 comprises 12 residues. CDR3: CASSPPNYEQYF. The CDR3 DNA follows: TGTGCCAGCAGTCCCCCAAACTACGAGCAGTACTTC.

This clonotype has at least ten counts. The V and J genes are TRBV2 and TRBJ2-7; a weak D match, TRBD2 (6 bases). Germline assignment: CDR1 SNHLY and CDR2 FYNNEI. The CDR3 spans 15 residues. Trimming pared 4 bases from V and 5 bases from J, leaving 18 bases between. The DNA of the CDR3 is TGTGCCAGCAGTGCCGCCTGGCGGGATGGTGACGAGCAGTACTTC. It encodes CASSAAWRDGDEQYF.

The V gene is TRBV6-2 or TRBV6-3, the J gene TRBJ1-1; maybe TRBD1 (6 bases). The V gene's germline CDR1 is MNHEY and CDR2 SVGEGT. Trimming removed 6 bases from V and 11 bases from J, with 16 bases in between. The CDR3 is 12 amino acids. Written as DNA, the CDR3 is TGTGCCAGCAGCCGGACAGCGGAGGAGGCTTTCTTT. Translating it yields CASSRTAEEAFF.